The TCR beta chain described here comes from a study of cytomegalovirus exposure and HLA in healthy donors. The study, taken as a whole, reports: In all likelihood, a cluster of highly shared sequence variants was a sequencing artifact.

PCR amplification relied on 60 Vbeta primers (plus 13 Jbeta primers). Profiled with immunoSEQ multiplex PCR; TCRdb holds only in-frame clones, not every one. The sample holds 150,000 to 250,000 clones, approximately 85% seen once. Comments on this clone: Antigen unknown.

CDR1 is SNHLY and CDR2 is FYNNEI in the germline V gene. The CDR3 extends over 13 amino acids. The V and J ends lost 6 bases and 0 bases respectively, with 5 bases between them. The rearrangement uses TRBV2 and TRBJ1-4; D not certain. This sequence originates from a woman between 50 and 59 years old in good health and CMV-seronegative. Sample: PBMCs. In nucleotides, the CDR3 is TGTGCCAGCAGGACTACAACTAATGAAAAACTGTTTTTT. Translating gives CASRTTTNEKLFF.